This paragraph reports one T cell receptor beta chain. The sample originates from a study of blood T cell repertoires in COVID-19. Across the whole study: Acute-phase and convalescent COVID-19 samples originated in the United States, Italy and Spain. T cells, B-cell-depleted T cells, or PBMCs provided the cDNA or gDNA that served as material.

Followed over time, Seattle patients had been enrolled while infection was active. In the original workflow: Reference gene primer amplification gave estimated nucleated cell counts. Sequenced by immunoSEQ multiplex PCR; TCRdb stores in-frame clones only, minus some. The V and J calls and the clone size are those of that table, but D and trimming were determined from the DNA. The table shows about 340,000 clones, with about 90% occurring only once. V trimming: 4 bases; J trimming: 5 bases; junction bases outside the gene matches: 5. CDR1 and CDR2 (germline): KGHSH, LQKENI. This CDR3 has 15 residues. Sequencing was carried out using peripheral blood. This clonotype was sampled from a woman between 50 and 59 years old with COVID-19, enrolled during active disease. The V gene is TRBV18, the J gene TRBJ2-1; 10 nucleotides match TRBD2. In nucleotides, the CDR3 is TGTGCCAGCTCACAGCGGACTAGCGGCAACAATGAGCAGTTCTTC. Translated: CASSQRTSGNNEQFF.